The sequence of this TCR beta chain was determined in a study of blood T cell repertoires in COVID-19. Clones were read by immunoSEQ multiplex PCR, and TCRdb kept only the in-frame ones, dropping some. The table lists around 150,000 clones, around 85% of them singletons. Germline assignment: CDR1 LGHNA and CDR2 YSLEER. The junction had 5 bases not matched to a gene; V was cut back by 3 bases and J by 2 bases. The CDR3 contains 15 residues. The chain links TRBV4-3 to TRBJ2-7; 9 bases map to TRBD1. The clonotype comes from a man between 65 and 79 years old with acute or convalescent COVID-19. Specimen: peripheral blood. The CDR3: CASSQGRQGAYEQYF. The CDR3 region has the DNA TGCGCCAGCAGCCAGGGGAGACAGGGGGCCTACGAGCAGTACTTC.